These 20 T cell receptor beta chains were sequenced from one sample in a study of neurological immune-mediated disorders. TCRdb itself ran the 5' RACE reads through MiXCR, one entry per CDR3 protein. The sample has tens of thousands of distinct CDR3 sequences, 3% to 4% seen once. Sequencing used CD4+ T cells from blood. These receptor sequences come from a woman aged 40 to 50 with multiple sclerosis.

This clonotype was seen repeatedly, ten times or more. The rearrangement uses TRBV9 and TRBJ1-1; 8 bases line up with TRBD1. The germline CDR1 and CDR2 sequences are SGDLS and YYNGEE. V lost 0 bases and J lost 0; bases outside the gene matches: 4. This CDR3 region has 16 residues. CDR3 in DNA: TGTGCCAGCAGCGTAGGTGGGACAGGTTTGAACACTGAAGCTTTCTTT. Residues: CASSVGGTGLNTEAFF. Combining the CDR3 with reference TRBV9 and TRBJ1-1 gives the whole variable domain DSGVTQTPKHLITATGQRVTLRCSPRSGDLSVYWYQQSLDQGLQFLIQYYNGEERAKGNILERFSAQQFPDLHSELNLSSLELGDSALYFCASSVGGTGLNTEAFFGQGTRLTVV.

This clonotype was counted at least ten times. V is TRBV25-1 and J is TRBJ2-5; 8 bases are shared with TRBD2. Germline V gives CDR1 MGHDK, CDR2 SYGVNS. The CDR3 totals 16 residues. The V gene end was trimmed by 2 bases and the J gene end by 5 bases; junction bases not matched to a gene: 10. CDR3 region: CASSEVGRGGAETQYF. The CDR3 bases are TGTGCCAGCAGTGAAGTGGGCCGGGGGGGCGCGGAGACCCAGTACTTC.

This clonotype was found many times. The chain is built from TRBV7-8 and TRBJ2-2, with unresolved D. Germline V gene sequence: CDR1 SGHVS, CDR2 FQNEAQ. V was cut by 5 bases and J by 2 bases, with 6 bases left in between. This CDR3 comprises 13 residues. The CDR3 DNA sequence: TGTGCCAGCAGCCTGATAAACACCGGGGAGCTGTTTTTT. Residues: CASSLINTGELFF.

There are many counts of this clonotype. The V gene is TRBV12-3 or TRBV12-4, the J gene TRBJ2-1; D may match TRBD1 or TRBD2 (5 bases each). The CDR3 loop spans 15 amino acids. V shed 4 bases and J shed 8 bases, with 18 bases lying between them. CDR3 coding DNA: TGTGCCAGCAGTTCACGGGGCGCAGCGGTAGATGAGCAGTTCTTC. Amino acids: CASSSRGAAVDEQFF.

This clonotype was picked up many times. This rearrangement joins TRBV5-1 to TRBJ2-4; D may match TRBD1 or TRBD2 (5 bases each). Trimming left V 1 base short and J 6 bases short, with 8 bases between. This CDR3 spans 13 amino acids. Germline CDR1 and CDR2: SGHRS and YFSETQ. The CDR3 is CASSLRDRNIQYF. Written as DNA, the CDR3 is TGCGCCAGCAGCTTGAGGGACCGAAACATTCAGTACTTC.

The J gene is TRBJ2-7, the V gene TRBV20-1; TRBD1 aligns across 7 bases. CDR1 and CDR2 from the germline V gene are DFQATT and SNEGSKA (reference sequence). Trimming took 6 bases from V and 0 from J; bases not matched to a gene: 8. This CDR3 has 14 amino acids. CDR3 sequence reads: CSAPGQRSSYEQYF. The CDR3 bases are TGCAGTGCCCCGGGACAGCGCAGCTCCTACGAGCAGTACTTC.

This clonotype appeared many times. V and J are TRBV18 and TRBJ1-4; D is perhaps TRBD1 (5 bases). V dropped 3 bases and J dropped 10 bases, with 27 bases sitting between them. Germline V gene sequence: CDR1 KGHSH, CDR2 LQKENI. The CDR3 spans 18 residues. The CDR3 DNA is TGTGCCAGCTCACCTCCCTGGGGGTATCCCCCGGACGACAGAAAACTGTTTTTT. Translated: CASSPPWGYPPDDRKLFF.

The table lists this clonotype with many counts. The chain couples TRBV6-6 to TRBJ2-2; TRBD1 agrees at 10 bases. The ends lost 2 bases at V and 7 bases at J; junction bases unmatched: 7. There are 16 residues in the CDR3. Germline V gene sequence: CDR1 MNHNY, CDR2 SVGAGI (reference sequence). CDR3 in DNA: TGTGCCAGCAGTTACCGGGACAGGGGATTCGGCGGGGAGCTGTTTTTT. Translating it yields CASSYRDRGFGGELFF.

The chain links TRBV5-1 to TRBJ1-5, with D possibly being TRBD1 (5 bases). The CDR3 has 14 amino acids. Trimming stripped 4 bases from V and 1 base from J, with 9 bases between. Germline values: CDR1 SGHRS, CDR2 YFSETQ. CDR3 region: CASSPGTSNQPQHF. Written as DNA, the CDR3 is TGCGCCAGCAGCCCGGGGACGAGCAATCAGCCCCAGCATTTT. The variable domain in full, with the rest retrieved from reference TRBV5-1 and TRBJ1-5, is KAGVTQTPRYLIKTRGQQVTLSCSPISGHRSVSWYQQTPGQGLQFLFEYFSETQRNKGNFPGRFSGRQFSNSRSEMNVSTLELGDSALYLCASSPGTSNQPQHFGDGTRLSIL.

This clonotype was observed at least ten times. The chain couples TRBV20-1 to TRBJ2-2; the D is unclear. This CDR3 region has 10 residues. In germline, CDR1 is DFQATT, CDR2 SNEGSKA (reference sequence). V was cut by 3 bases and J by 8 bases, with 4 bases left in between. The CDR3 nucleotides read TGCAGTGCTAGCAGGGGGGAGCTGTTTTTT. It yields the protein CSASRGELFF.

This clonotype was recorded at least ten times. This rearrangement joins TRBV11-2 to TRBJ1-6; D may be TRBD1 (6 bases). V was trimmed by 2 bases and J by 7 bases, leaving 15 bases between them. CDR1 SGHAT and CDR2 FQNNGV come from the germline V gene. There are 16 residues in the CDR3. The CDR3 sequence: CASSLLPQGNNSPLHF. In DNA form, the CDR3 reads TGTGCCAGCAGCTTACTTCCCCAGGGGAACAATTCACCCCTCCACTTT.

This clonotype was observed many times. The rearrangement uses TRBV3-1 and TRBJ1-1; no reliable D call. With 0 bases removed from V and 0 bases from J, the gap between germline ends came to 11 bases. The CDR3 runs 16 residues. Germline V gene data show CDR1 as LGHDT and CDR2 as YNNKEL (reference sequence). The CDR3 nucleotides are TGTGCCAGCAGCCAAGATTTAACAGCCGTGAACACTGAAGCTTTCTTT. It encodes CASSQDLTAVNTEAFF.

In its sample, this clonotype was seen many times. The chain employs TRBV10-3 and TRBJ1-1, with D unresolved. Trimming cost V 7 bases and J 5 bases, with 8 bases left between them. The germline gives CDR1 ENHRY, CDR2 SYGVKD. The CDR3 length is 11 residues. CDR3 nucleotides: TGTGCCATCAACGGCGGGACTGAAGCTTTCTTT. As protein: CAINGGTEAFF.

The chain couples TRBV5-1 to TRBJ1-2; 9 nucleotides agree with TRBD1. The V gene's germline CDR1 is SGHRS and CDR2 YFSETQ. V dropped 4 bases and J dropped 4; count of bases not matched to a gene: 5. The CDR3 is 14 amino acids. The CDR3 bases are TGCGCCAGCAGCGGGGACAGGGCTTCCTATGGCTACACCTTC. It codes for CASSGDRASYGYTF.

This clonotype was picked up many times. This CDR3 is CASSFYRDNQPQHF. The CDR3 coding sequence is TGTGCCAGCAGTTTCTACAGGGACAATCAGCCCCAGCATTTT. The V call is TRBV12-3 or TRBV12-4, the J call TRBJ1-5; D is possibly TRBD1 (6 bases). Trimming left V 3 bases short and J 3 bases short, with 9 bases between. This CDR3 has 14 residues.

Ten or more counts support this clonotype. This chain connects TRBV12-3 or TRBV12-4 to TRBJ2-7; D could derive from TRBD1 or TRBD2 (6 bases each). The CDR3 has 12 residues. V was trimmed by 5 bases and J by 3 bases, leaving 8 bases between them. The CDR3 DNA reads TGTGCCAGCAGTGGAGGGGGCTACGAGCAGTACTTC. Translated, it gives CASSGGGYEQYF.

This clonotype appeared many times. The chain uses TRBV7-3 and TRBJ1-2; no definite D call. With 11 bases removed from V and 4 bases from J, the gap between germline ends came to 11 bases. Germline-derived CDR1 and CDR2 are SGHTA and FQGTGA. The CDR3 covers 11 residues. The CDR3 nucleotides are TGTGCCCCCGGGGTGCCCTATGGCTACACCTTC. This sequence encodes CAPGVPYGYTF.

This clonotype occurred many times. This chain connects TRBV7-9 to TRBJ1-2; 7 bases are a match to TRBD1. The V gene end was trimmed by 2 bases and the J gene end by 4 bases; junction bases not matched to a gene: 10. In germline, CDR1 is SEHNR, CDR2 FQNEAQ (reference sequence). The CDR3 has 16 amino acids. The CDR3 region has the DNA TGTGCCAGCAGCTTATCTCCCCTTGACAGGGCCTATGGCTACACCTTC. Translated: CASSLSPLDRAYGYTF. Full variable domain (outside the CDR3, taken from reference TRBV7-9 and TRBJ1-2): DTGVSQNPRHKITKRGQNVTFRCDPISEHNRLYWYRQTLGQGPEFLTYFQNEAQLEKSRLLSDRFSAERPKGSFSTLEIQRTEQGDSAMYLCASSLSPLDRAYGYTFGSGTRLTVV.

This clonotype was observed at least ten times. The chain combines TRBV6-6 with TRBJ1-2; unclear D gene. The length of the CDR3 is 15 residues. Between the trimmed V and J ends, which lost 2 bases and 0 bases, there was a span of 10 bases. Looked up from germline, CDR1 is MNHNY and CDR2 is SVGAGI (reference sequence). The DNA of the CDR3 is TGTGCCAGCAGTTACGAAACTGCATCTAACTATGGCTACACCTTC. Encoded protein: CASSYETASNYGYTF.

Ten or more counts support this clonotype. As DNA, the CDR3 is TGCGCCAGCAGCGGGCAGGGGATGACGAACACTGAAGCTTTCTTT. The encoded protein is CASSGQGMTNTEAFF. The V and J genes are TRBV5-1 and TRBJ1-1; D might be TRBD1 (6 bases). The CDR3 is 15 amino acids. Deletions cut 4 bases from V and 1 base from J, with 14 bases between. Germline V CDR1 and CDR2: SGHRS, YFSETQ.